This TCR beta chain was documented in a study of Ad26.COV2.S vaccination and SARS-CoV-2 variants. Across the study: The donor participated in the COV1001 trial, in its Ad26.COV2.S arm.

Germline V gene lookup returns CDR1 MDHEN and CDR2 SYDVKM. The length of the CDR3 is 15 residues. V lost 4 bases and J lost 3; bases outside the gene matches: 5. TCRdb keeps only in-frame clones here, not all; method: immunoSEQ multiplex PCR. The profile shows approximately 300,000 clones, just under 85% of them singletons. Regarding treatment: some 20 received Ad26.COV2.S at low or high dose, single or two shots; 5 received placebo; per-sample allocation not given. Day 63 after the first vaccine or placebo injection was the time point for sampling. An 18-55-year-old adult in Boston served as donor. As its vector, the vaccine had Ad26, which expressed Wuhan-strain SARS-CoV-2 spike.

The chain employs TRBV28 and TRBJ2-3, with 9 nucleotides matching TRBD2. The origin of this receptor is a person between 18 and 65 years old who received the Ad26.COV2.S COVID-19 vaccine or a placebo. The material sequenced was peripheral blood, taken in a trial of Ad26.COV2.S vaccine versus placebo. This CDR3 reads CASSSSGGRTDTQYF. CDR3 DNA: TGTGCCAGCAGTTCCAGCGGGGGGCGGACAGATACGCAGTATTTT. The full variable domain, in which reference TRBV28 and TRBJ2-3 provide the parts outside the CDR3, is DVKVTQSSRYLVKRTGEKVFLECVQDMDHENMFWYRQDPGLGLRLIYFSYDVKMKEKGDIPEGYSVSREKKERFSLILESASTNQTSMYLCASSSSGGRTDTQYFGPGTRLTVL.